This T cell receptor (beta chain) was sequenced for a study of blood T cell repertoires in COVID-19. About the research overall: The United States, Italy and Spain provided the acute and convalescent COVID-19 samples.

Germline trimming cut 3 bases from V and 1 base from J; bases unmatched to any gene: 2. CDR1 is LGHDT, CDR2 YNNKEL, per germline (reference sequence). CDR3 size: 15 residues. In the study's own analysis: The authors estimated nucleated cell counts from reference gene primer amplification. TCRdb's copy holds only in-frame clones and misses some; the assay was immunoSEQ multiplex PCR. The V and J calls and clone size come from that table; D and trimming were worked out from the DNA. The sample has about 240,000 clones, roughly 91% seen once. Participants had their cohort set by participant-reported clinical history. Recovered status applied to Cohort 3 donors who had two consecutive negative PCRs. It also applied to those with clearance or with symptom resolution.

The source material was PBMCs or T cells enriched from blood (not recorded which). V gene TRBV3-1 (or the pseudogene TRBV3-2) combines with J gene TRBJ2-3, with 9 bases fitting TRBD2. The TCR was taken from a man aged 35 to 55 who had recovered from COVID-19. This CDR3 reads CASSQGLAGTDTQYF. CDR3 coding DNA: TGTGCCAGCAGCCAGGGACTAGCAGGCACAGATACGCAGTATTTT.